This is a list of T cell receptor beta chains from one sample in a study of vaccination effects on CD4 cells after COVID-19. Assay: immunoSEQ multiplex PCR; the TCRdb copy retains only in-frame clones and omits some. The sample has 55,000 to 90,000 clones, about 69% seen once; the top ten hold around 5%. The antigens for these receptors are not known. This specimen was CD4+ T cells from PBMCs cultured with HIV peptides, taken before COVID-19 vaccination. Receptor source: a human donor who had a prior SARS-CoV-2 infection. Each CDR3 is given with its conserved first and last residue. D genes are given only for firm matches. For some rows the clone size is stated as once, few or many, or as a class when expanded; others skip it.

NA	NA	TRBV7-9	TRBJ2-3	TGTGCCAGCAGCCACGGCTTCGGCACAGATACGCAGTATTTT	CASSHGFGTDTQYF
NA	NA	TRBV12-3/TRBV12-4	TRBJ1-5	TGTGCCAGCAGTTTTGGTAGCAATCAGCCCCAGCATTTT	CASSFGSNQPQHF
NA	NA	TRBV10-3	TRBJ2-3	TGTGCCATCAGTCCCGGGCGGGACACAGATACGCAGTATTTT	CAISPGRDTDTQYF
TRBD1	NA	TRBV5-1	TRBJ1-1	TGCGCCAGCAGCCCGGGACAGGGGAACACTGAAGCTTTCTTT	CASSPGQGNTEAFF
TRBD1	NA	TRBV3-1/TRBV3-2	TRBJ1-2	TGTGCCAGCAGCCAGCACGCTGCAGGGGGTTTTGGCTACACCTTC	CASSQHAAGGFGYTF
NA	few	TRBV2	TRBJ2-4	TGTGCCAGCAGTGAAGACTGGAGAGGGAACATTCAGTACTTC	CASSEDWRGNIQYF
NA	NA	TRBV2	TRBJ2-7	TGTGCCAGCTCGGGCTCGGTTAGATACGAGCAGTACTTC	CASSGSVRYEQYF
NA	NA	TRBV5-1	TRBJ2-2	TGCGCCACCTCCAGGTCAGGGCAGTTAACGAACACCGGGGAGCTGTTTTTT	CATSRSGQLTNTGELFF
NA	NA	TRBV9	TRBJ1-3	TGTGCCAGCAGCGTTGACGACAGGCATGACACCATATATTTT	CASSVDDRHDTIYF
TRBD2	few	TRBV7-6	TRBJ2-7	TGTGCCAGCAGCTTAGGAACGGGAGGGTACTACGAGCAGTACTTC	CASSLGTGGYYEQYF
TRBD1	many	TRBV3-1/TRBV3-2	TRBJ2-5	TGTGCCAGCAGCCAAGATCCCAGGGGGCATGGCGAGACCCAGTACTTC	CASSQDPRGHGETQYF
NA	NA	TRBV7-9	TRBJ1-1	TGTGCCAGCCAGGGACCAACGAACACTGAAGCTTTCTTT	CASQGPTNTEAFF
TRBD1	once	TRBV7-2	TRBJ1-5	TGTGCCAGCAGTTTGACTGACAGGGCGAATCAGCCCCAGCATTTT	CASSLTDRANQPQHF
NA	NA	TRBV7-9	TRBJ1-2	TGTGCCAGCAGCTTAGGGAGGGGGACCAGGGTAGACTATGGCTACACCTTC	CASSLGRGTRVDYGYTF
TRBD2	NA	TRBV5-6	TRBJ2-1	TGTGCCAGCAGCTTGGGGCGGGCCCGCGGGGGTTGGGATGAGCAGTTCTTC	CASSLGRARGGWDEQFF
NA	NA	TRBV7-9	TRBJ1-2	TGTGCCAGCAGCGATCGTCGTGAAACTAACTATGGCTACACCTTC	CASSDRRETNYGYTF
NA	few	TRBV11-3	TRBJ1-4	TGTGCCAGCAGCTTAGGCGGGCCACGACCGGAAAAACTGTTTTTT	CASSLGGPRPEKLFF
NA	few	TRBV3-1/TRBV3-2	TRBJ2-5	TGTGCCAGCAGCCAGGGGCAAGAGACCCAGTACTTC	CASSQGQETQYF
NA	NA	TRBV15	TRBJ1-1	TGTGCCACCAGAGAAACATGGCGGACTGAAGCTTTCTTT	CATRETWRTEAFF
TRBD1	once	TRBV6-2/TRBV6-3	TRBJ2-3	TGTGCCAGCAGTTACGGGACAGGGCCCACAGATACGCAGTATTTT	CASSYGTGPTDTQYF
NA	NA	TRBV6-4	TRBJ2-3	TGTGCCAGCAGTGATCAGCCGAGCACAGATACGCAGTATTTT	CASSDQPSTDTQYF
TRBD1	NA	TRBV7-2	TRBJ2-7	TGTGCCAGCAGCCGGGACAGAACCTACGAGCAGTACTTC	CASSRDRTYEQYF
NA	NA	TRBV10-3	TRBJ2-1	TGTGCCATCAGTGAATGGGGGGCGGATGAGCAGTTCTTC	CAISEWGADEQFF
NA	NA	TRBV19	TRBJ2-3	TGTGCCAGTAGTATAGATCTTGGGGGCAGAGATACGCAGTATTTT	CASSIDLGGRDTQYF
NA	NA	TRBV18	TRBJ1-5	TGTGCCAGCTCACCAACGGCGGCAGGGAACAATCAGCCCCAGCATTTT	CASSPTAAGNNQPQHF
TRBD1	NA	TRBV7-2	TRBJ2-7	TGTGCCAGCAGCCAAAGACAGGGCTACGAGCAGTACTTC	CASSQRQGYEQYF
NA	NA	TRBV2	TRBJ1-2	TGTGCCAGCAGTGAAAACGGAGTTCGATCGGACCACACCTTC	CASSENGVRSDHTF
TRBD1	NA	TRBV5-4	TRBJ1-2	TGTGCCAGCAGCTGGGACAGGGGCACAAACTATGGCTACACCTTC	CASSWDRGTNYGYTF
NA	NA	TRBV19	TRBJ2-5	TGTGCCAGTACAGGGGACGGGCAAGAGACCCAGTACTTC	CASTGDGQETQYF
TRBD2	NA	TRBV19	TRBJ2-3	TGTGCCAGTAGTATCGGGTTAGGACTAGCGGGAGGGCCTTTCTACACAGATACGCAGTATTTT	CASSIGLGLAGGPFYTDTQYF
TRBD2	few	TRBV7-3	TRBJ2-3	TGTGCCAGCAGCTCGGGACTAGCATTACGCACAGATACGCAGTATTTT	CASSSGLALRTDTQYF
TRBD1	NA	TRBV7-2	TRBJ2-3	TGTGCCAGCAGCAAGACAGGGGAAGGCACAGATACGCAGTATTTT	CASSKTGEGTDTQYF
NA	few	TRBV5-1	TRBJ1-6	TGCGCCAGCAGCTTGTCGAGCAGCAACTCCTATAATTCACCCCTCCACTTT	CASSLSSSNSYNSPLHF
NA	NA	TRBV5-6	TRBJ2-1	TGTGCCAGCAGCGTACCACAGGGCAATGAGCAGTTCTTC	CASSVPQGNEQFF
NA	once	TRBV5-1	TRBJ2-2	TGCGCCAGCAGCTCCAGGGCAGGGGTAACCGGGGAGCTGTTTTTT	CASSSRAGVTGELFF
TRBD1	NA	TRBV6-6	TRBJ2-7	TGTGCCAGCAGTACAGGGGGCGCGGCCGAGCAGTACTTC	CASSTGGAAEQYF
TRBD1	NA	TRBV7-9	TRBJ1-2	TGTGCCAGCAGCTATAAACAGGGGACCCGCGGCTACACCTTC	CASSYKQGTRGYTF
NA	few	TRBV5-1	TRBJ1-1	TGCGCCAGCAGCTTGGGCGGGCAGGGAGGATCTGAAGCTTTCTTT	CASSLGGQGGSEAFF
NA	NA	TRBV7-9	TRBJ2-4	TGTGCCAGCAGCTCATACAGGGATTTGAACATTCAGTACTTC	CASSSYRDLNIQYF
NA	NA	TRBV4-1	TRBJ1-2	TGCGCCAGCAGCCAAGAAGCCAGCCTCAACTATGGCTACACCTTC	CASSQEASLNYGYTF
TRBD1	NA	TRBV30	TRBJ2-7	TGTGCCTGGGCCACAGGGGGAAGCTCCTACGAGCAGTACTTC	CAWATGGSSYEQYF
NA	NA	TRBV7-9	TRBJ1-2	TGTGCCAGCAGCTTAGCGAGTGTTATGGGCTATGGCTACACCTTC	CASSLASVMGYGYTF
NA	NA	TRBV5-6	TRBJ2-4	TGTGCCAGCAGCTCGGTAGGGGCAACACTAGCCAAAAACATTCAGTACTTC	CASSSVGATLAKNIQYF
NA	few	TRBV18	TRBJ2-1	TGTGCCAGCTCGCCAATGACAGACCTATCCTACAATGAGCAGTTCTTC	CASSPMTDLSYNEQFF
NA	few	TRBV6-1	TRBJ1-1	TGTGCCAGCAGTGAATACGGCAGGACGGAAACTGAAGCTTTCTTT	CASSEYGRTETEAFF
NA	NA	TRBV3-1/TRBV3-2	TRBJ1-6	TGTGCCAGCTTCGGCAGTTCGGCGGGGCCCTCCTATAATTCACCCCTCCACTTT	CASFGSSAGPSYNSPLHF
TRBD1	NA	TRBV6-5	TRBJ2-7	TGTGCCAGCAGTTCTCGACCGGGACAGGGGGCGGACGAGCAGTACTTC	CASSSRPGQGADEQYF
NA	few	TRBV7-2	TRBJ2-7	TGTGCCAGCAGCTTATCCCCTGCGATCGGGGAGCAGTACTTC	CASSLSPAIGEQYF
NA	few	TRBV19	TRBJ1-4	TGTGCCAGTAGCAGGAATGAAAAACTGTTTTTT	CASSRNEKLFF
NA	NA	TRBV10-3	TRBJ1-5	TGTGCCATCAGTGAGGTCTTCGCTGGGAATCAGCCCCAGCATTTT	CAISEVFAGNQPQHF
NA	NA	TRBV5-4	TRBJ2-3	TGTGCCAGCAGCCTAGGTAGGGCGGCAGATACGCAGTATTTT	CASSLGRAADTQYF
NA	NA	TRBV7-6	TRBJ2-7	TGTGCCAGCAGCTTAGGTGGCATCTCCTACGAGCAGTACTTC	CASSLGGISYEQYF
NA	NA	TRBV20-1	TRBJ1-1	TGCAGTGCTACTGGGGACACTGAAGCTTTCTTT	CSATGDTEAFF
TRBD2	few	TRBV20-1	TRBJ2-1	TGCAGTGCTAGTACGAGCGGGGGGGCCTACAATGAGCAGTTCTTC	CSASTSGGAYNEQFF